This TCR beta chain was profiled in a study of human T cells and chemical hapten exposure. In TCRdb, the RACE reads were re-called with MiXCR into one record per CDR3 protein. The sample holds fewer than 100,000 distinct CDR3 sequences; around 12% are singletons and the top ten take approximately 2%. Noted time point: patch test 1, 2 weeks after DPC sensitization. Treatment here: therapeutic diphenylcyclopropenone sensitization with weekly scalp DPC. Ahead of applying each patch test, blood was sampled. The CDR3 spans 13 residues. Germline-derived CDR1 and CDR2 are MNHEY and SVGAGI. With V trimmed by 5 bases and J by 6 bases, 6 bases remained unmatched.

This rearrangement joins TRBV6-5 to TRBJ1-1; 7 bases align to TRBD1. This receptor was identified in a woman between 35 and 50 years old with alopecia areata. Some clones in this sample may be carry-over from other donors' samples. The sequencing used whole blood, collected in connection with sensitization to the hapten diphenylcyclopropenone (DPC). DNA of the CDR3: TGTGCCAGCAGTAACCAAGGGGGCTCTGAAGCTTTCTTT. Amino acid sequence: CASSNQGGSEAFF.